This entry describes one T cell receptor beta chain. The data were produced by immunoSEQ multiplex PCR, yet TCRdb's version contains in-frame clones alone and is incomplete. The table records 350,000 to 450,000 clones, roughly 90% of them present only once. The data stem from a study of control samples from healthy donors and cancer patients. The CDR3 is made up of 12 amino acids. The ends were cut back, 8 bases at V and 1 base at J, with 7 bases in the middle. Germline V gene lookup returns CDR1 MNHEY and CDR2 SMNVEV (reference sequence). The sequence came from a man aged 35 to 55 with head and neck cancer. This chain links TRBV27 with TRBJ2-3; no clear D. Sequencing was performed on PBMCs. For the CDR3, the DNA is TGTGCCAGCGGTCGCGGCACAGATACGCAGTATTTT. Its protein is CASGRGTDTQYF.